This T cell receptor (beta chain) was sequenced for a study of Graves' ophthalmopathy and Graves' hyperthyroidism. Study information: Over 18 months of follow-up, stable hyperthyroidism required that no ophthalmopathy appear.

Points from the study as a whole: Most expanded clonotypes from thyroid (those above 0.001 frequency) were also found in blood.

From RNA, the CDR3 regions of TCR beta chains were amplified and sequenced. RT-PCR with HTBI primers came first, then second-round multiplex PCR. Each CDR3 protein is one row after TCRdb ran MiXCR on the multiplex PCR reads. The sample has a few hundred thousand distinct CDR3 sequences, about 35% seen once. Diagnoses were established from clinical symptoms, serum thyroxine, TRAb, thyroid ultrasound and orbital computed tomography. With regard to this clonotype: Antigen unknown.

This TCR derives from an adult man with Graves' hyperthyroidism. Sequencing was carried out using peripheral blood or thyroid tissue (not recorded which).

Here the CDR3 DNA reads TGCAGTGCTAGTGAGGGTTCGGGAGTTGGGGCCCAGCATTTT. Amino acid sequence: CSASEGSGVGAQHF. The chain links TRBV20-1 to TRBJ1-5; D gene unclear. V lost 3 bases to trimming and J lost 11 bases, with 20 bases between them. Germline CDR1 reads DFQATT; CDR2 reads SNEGSKA (reference sequence). This CDR3 has 14 residues.